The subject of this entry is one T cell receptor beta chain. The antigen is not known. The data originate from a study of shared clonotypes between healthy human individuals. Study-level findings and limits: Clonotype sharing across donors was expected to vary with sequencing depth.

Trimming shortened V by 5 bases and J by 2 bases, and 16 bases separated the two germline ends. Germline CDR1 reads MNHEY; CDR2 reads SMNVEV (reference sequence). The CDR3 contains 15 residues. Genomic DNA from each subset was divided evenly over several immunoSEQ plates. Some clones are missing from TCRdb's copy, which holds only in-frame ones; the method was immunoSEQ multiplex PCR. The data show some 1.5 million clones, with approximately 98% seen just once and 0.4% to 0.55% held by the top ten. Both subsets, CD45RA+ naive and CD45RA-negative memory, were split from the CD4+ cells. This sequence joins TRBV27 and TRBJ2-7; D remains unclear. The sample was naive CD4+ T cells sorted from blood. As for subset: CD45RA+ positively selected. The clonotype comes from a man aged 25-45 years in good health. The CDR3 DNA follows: TGTGCCAGCAGTCCTGCAGGACGGCAAGCCTACGAGCAGTACTTC. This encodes CASSPAGRQAYEQYF.